This T cell receptor beta chain appears in the sequencing data of a study of blood T cell repertoires in COVID-19. Study context: The samples span acute and convalescent COVID-19 from the United States, Italy and Spain. Sources were T cells, B-cell-depleted T cells, or PBMCs; the material itself was cDNA or gDNA.

Study processing details: Amplifying reference gene primers gave estimates of nucleated cell counts. Using immunoSEQ multiplex PCR, the repertoire was profiled, and TCRdb retains in-frame clones only, with some absent. That table supplies the V and J calls and clone size; D and trimming were determined from the DNA. The sample has about 93,000 clones; about 80% are singletons. This clone was picked up one time. CDR1 and CDR2 from the germline V gene are MNHEY and SVGAGI. The CDR3 contains 14 residues. V lost 8 bases to trimming and J lost 4 bases; unmatched junction nucleotides: 9. This chain links TRBV6-5 with TRBJ2-3; 7 nucleotides agree with TRBD2. Sequenced material: peripheral blood. The sequence was collected from a human donor in a cohort sampled during active COVID-19. The CDR3 sequence: CASRGDATSDTQYF. The CDR3 coding sequence is TGTGCCAGCCGGGGGGACGCCACCTCAGATACGCAGTATTTT.